This TCR beta chain was found in a study of T cells in Graves' hyperthyroidism and ophthalmopathy. The study, taken as a whole, reports: Ophthalmopathy was told apart from stable hyperthyroidism by a 13 V-J model. It was a median around 6 months before onset that the model predicted ophthalmopathy.

Amplification of TCR beta CDR3 regions used RNA as the template. HTBI primers drove first-round RT-PCR of the TCR CDR3. Via MiXCR, TCRdb re-called the multiplex PCR reads, giving one row per CDR3 protein. This sample has around 620,000 distinct CDR3 sequences, with around 16% found just once. This clonotype was found many times. No antigen is known for it. It was roughly 10 ml of fresh peripheral blood that supplied the PBMCs. V lost 5 bases, J lost 8 bases, and 13 bases stayed unmatched. The length of the CDR3 is 16 residues. Looked up from germline, CDR1 is SNHLY and CDR2 is FYNNEI. The sample comprised blood. The origin of this receptor is a woman aged 25 to 39 with Graves' hyperthyroidism. The rearrangement links TRBV2 to TRBJ2-3, with 10 bases identical to TRBD2. The CDR3 DNA follows: TGTGCCAGCAGTCTAGACCTAGCGGGAGTTGGTGGTACGCAGTATTTT. Translated, it gives CASSLDLAGVGGTQYF.